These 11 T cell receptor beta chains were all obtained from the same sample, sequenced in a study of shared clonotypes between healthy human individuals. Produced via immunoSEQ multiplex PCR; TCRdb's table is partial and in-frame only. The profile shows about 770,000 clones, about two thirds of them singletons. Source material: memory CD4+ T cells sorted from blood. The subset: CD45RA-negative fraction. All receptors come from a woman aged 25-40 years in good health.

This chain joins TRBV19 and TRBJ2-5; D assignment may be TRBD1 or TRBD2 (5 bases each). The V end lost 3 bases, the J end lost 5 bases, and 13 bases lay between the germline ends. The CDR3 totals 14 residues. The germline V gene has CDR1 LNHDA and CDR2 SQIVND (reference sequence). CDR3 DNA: TGTGCCAGTAGTATCACGAGGGGATGGGAGACCCAGTACTTC. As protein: CASSITRGWETQYF. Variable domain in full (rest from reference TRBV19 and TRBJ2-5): DGGITQSPKYLFRKEGQNVTLSCEQNLNHDAMYWYRQDPGQGLRLIYYSQIVNDFQKGDIAEGYSVSREKKESFPLTVTSAQKNPTAFYLCASSITRGWETQYFGPGTRLLVL.

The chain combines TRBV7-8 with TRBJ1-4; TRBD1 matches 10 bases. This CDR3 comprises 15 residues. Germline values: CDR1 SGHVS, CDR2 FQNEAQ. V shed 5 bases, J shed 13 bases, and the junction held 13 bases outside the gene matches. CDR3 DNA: TGTGCCAGCAGCCAACGTACCGGGACAGGGGCCCGACTGTTTTTT. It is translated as CASSQRTGTGARLFF.

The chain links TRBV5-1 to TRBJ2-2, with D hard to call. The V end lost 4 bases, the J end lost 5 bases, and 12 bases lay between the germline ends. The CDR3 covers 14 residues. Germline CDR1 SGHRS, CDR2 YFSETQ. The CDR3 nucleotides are TGCGCCAGCAGCACCTTAGTTGGAACCGGGGAGCTGTTTTTT. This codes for CASSTLVGTGELFF.

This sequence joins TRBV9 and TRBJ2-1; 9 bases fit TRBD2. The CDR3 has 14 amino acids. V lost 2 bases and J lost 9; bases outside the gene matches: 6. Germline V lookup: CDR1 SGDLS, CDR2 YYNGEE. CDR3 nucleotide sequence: TGTGCCAGCAGCGTTAGCGGGAGTATCGGTGAGCAGTTCTTC. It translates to CASSVSGSIGEQFF.

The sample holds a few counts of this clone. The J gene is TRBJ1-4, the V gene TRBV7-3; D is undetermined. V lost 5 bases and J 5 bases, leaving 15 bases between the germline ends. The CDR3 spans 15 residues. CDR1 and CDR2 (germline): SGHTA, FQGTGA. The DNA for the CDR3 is TGTGCCAGCAGCCCTCGGGCACAGAGGAATGAAAAACTGTTTTTT. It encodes CASSPRAQRNEKLFF.

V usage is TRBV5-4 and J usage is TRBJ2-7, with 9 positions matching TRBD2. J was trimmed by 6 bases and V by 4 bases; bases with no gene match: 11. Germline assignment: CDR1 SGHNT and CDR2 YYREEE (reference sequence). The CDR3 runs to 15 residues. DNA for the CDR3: TGTGCCAGCAGCCGATTGGCGGGAGGGCCCGCCGAGCAGTACTTC. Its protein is CASSRLAGGPAEQYF.

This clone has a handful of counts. The CDR3 nucleotides read TGTGCCAGCAACCGCAGGACAGTAAGCTCCTACGAGCAGTACTTC. It encodes CASNRRTVSSYEQYF. The chain has TRBV6-5 and TRBJ2-7; D possibly corresponds to TRBD1 (6 bases). This CDR3 has 15 amino acids. V gave up 7 bases and J gave up 0 bases, with 16 bases separating them. Germline-derived CDR1 and CDR2 are MNHEY and SVGAGI.

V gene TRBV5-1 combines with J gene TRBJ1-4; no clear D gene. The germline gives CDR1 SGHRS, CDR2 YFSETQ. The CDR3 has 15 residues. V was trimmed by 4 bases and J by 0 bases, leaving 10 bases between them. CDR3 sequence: CASSMDGTTNEKLFF. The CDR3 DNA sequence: TGCGCCAGCAGCATGGACGGCACAACTAATGAAAAACTGTTTTTT.

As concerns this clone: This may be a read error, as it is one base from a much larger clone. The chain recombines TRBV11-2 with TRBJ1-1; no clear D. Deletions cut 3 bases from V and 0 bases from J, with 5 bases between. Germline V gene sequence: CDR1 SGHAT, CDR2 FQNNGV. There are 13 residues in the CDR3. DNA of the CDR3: TGTGCCAGCAGCTTGCAGGTGAACACTGAAGCTTTCTTT. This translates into CASSLQVNTEAFF.

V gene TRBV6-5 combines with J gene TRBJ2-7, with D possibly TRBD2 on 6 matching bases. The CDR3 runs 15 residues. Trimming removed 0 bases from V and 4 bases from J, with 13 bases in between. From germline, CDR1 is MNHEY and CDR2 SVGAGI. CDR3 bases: TGTGCCAGCAGTTACTCTCCGGGAGAGGTATACGAGCAGTACTTC. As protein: CASSYSPGEVYEQYF.

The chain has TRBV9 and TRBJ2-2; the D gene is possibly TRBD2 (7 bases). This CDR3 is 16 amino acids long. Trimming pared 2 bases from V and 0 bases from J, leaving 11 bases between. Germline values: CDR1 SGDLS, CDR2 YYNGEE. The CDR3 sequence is CASSVGGPSNTGELFF. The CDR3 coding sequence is TGTGCCAGCAGCGTCGGGGGGCCCTCGAACACCGGGGAGCTGTTTTTT.